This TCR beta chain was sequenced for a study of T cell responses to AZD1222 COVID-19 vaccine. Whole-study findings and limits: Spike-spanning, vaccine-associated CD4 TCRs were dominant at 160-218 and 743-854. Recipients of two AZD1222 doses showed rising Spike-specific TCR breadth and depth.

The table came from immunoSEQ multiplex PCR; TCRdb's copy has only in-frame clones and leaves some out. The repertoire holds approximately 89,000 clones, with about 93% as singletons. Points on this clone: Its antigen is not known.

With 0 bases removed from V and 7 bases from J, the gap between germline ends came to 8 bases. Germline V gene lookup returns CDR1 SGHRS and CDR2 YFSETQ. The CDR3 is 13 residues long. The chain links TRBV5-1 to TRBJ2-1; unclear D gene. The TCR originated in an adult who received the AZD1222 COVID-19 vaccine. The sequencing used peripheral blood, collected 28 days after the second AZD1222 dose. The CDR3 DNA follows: TGCGCCAGCAGCTTGGGAGTCCTGAATGAGCAGTTCTTC. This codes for CASSLGVLNEQFF.